This TCR beta chain appears in the sequencing data of a study of T-cell reconstitution after alpha-beta-depleted transplantation in children. Trimming left V 7 bases short and J 5 bases short, with 18 bases between. Germline V gene data show CDR1 as MDHEN and CDR2 as SYDVKM. CDR3 size: 15 residues. It was with unique molecular identifiers that the TCRbeta library was prepared. TCRdb ran MiXCR on the PCR reads and lists one entry per CDR3 protein. The table shows around 410,000 distinct CDR3 sequences, with approximately 10% occurring only once. The clonotype was recovered from a human donor who donated a stem cell graft to a child with acute myeloid leukemia. The input for sequencing was PBMCs from the stem cell graft donor, taken from the stem cell graft. The chain carries TRBV28 and TRBJ2-1; TRBD2 might be the D (6 bases). CDR3 sequence: CASNAPTRVHNEQFF. The CDR3 coding sequence is TGTGCCAGCAATGCCCCGACTAGGGTCCACAATGAGCAGTTCTTC.